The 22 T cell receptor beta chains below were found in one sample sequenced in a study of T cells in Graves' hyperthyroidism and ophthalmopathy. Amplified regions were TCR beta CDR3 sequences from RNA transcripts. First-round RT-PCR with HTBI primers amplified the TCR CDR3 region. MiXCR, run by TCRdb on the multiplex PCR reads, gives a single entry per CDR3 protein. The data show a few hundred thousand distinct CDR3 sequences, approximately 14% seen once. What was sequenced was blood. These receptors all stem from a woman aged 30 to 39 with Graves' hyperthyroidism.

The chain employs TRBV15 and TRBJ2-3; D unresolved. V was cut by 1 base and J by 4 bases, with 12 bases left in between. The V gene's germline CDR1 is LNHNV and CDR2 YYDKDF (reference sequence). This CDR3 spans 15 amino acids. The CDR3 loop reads CATSRGWNSADTQYF. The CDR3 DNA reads TGTGCCACCAGCAGAGGTTGGAACTCCGCAGATACGCAGTATTTT.

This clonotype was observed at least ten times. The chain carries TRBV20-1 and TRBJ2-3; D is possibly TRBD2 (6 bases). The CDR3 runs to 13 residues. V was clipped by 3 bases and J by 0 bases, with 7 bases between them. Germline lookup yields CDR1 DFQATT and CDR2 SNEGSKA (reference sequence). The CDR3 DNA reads TGCAGTGCTAGCGGGACTAGCACAGATACGCAGTATTTT. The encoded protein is CSASGTSTDTQYF.

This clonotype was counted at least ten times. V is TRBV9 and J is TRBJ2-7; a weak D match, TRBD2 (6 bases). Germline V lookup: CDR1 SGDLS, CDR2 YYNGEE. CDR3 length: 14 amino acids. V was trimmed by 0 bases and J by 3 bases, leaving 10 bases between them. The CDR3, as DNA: TGTGCCAGCAGCGTAGATGGAGGGAACTACGAGCAGTACTTC. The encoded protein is CASSVDGGNYEQYF. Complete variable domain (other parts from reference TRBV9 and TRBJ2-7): DSGVTQTPKHLITATGQRVTLRCSPRSGDLSVYWYQQSLDQGLQFLIQYYNGEERAKGNILERFSAQQFPDLHSELNLSSLELGDSALYFCASSVDGGNYEQYFGPGTRLTVT.

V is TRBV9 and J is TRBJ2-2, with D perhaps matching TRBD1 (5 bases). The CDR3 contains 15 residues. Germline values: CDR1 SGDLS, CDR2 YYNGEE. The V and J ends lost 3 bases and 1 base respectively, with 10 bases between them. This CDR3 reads CASSATGQNTGELFF. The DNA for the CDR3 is TGTGCCAGCAGCGCTACAGGACAGAACACCGGGGAGCTGTTTTTT.

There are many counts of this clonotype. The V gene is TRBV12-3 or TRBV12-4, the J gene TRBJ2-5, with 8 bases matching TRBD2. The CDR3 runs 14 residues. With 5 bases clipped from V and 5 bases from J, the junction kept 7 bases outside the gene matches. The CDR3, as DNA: TGTGCCAGCAGTCCCTCGGGGGGGGTGGAGACCCAGTACTTC. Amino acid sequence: CASSPSGGVETQYF.

The CDR3 sequence: CASSAHPGLKLREQFF. CDR3 nucleotide sequence: TGTGCCAGCAGCGCGCATCCGGGACTAAAGCTCCGTGAGCAGTTCTTC. This rearrangement joins TRBV14 to TRBJ2-1, with 7 bases lining up with TRBD2. CDR1 SGHDN and CDR2 FVKESK come from the germline V gene. CDR3 length: 16 amino acids. Trimming removed 5 bases from V and 9 bases from J; junction bases left unmatched: 16.

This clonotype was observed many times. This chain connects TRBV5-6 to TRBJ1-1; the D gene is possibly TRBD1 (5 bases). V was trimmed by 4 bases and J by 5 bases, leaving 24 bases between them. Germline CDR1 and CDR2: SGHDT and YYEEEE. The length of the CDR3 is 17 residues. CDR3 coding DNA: TGTGCCAGCAGCCGCAACACAGCTCTGCGGCGGACAACTGAAGCTTTCTTT. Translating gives CASSRNTALRRTTEAFF. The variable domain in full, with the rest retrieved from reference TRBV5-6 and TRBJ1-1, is DAGVTQSPTHLIKTRGQQVTLRCSPKSGHDTVSWYQQALGQGPQFIFQYYEEEERQRGNFPDRFSGHQFPNYSSELNVNALLLGDSALYLCASSRNTALRRTTEAFFGQGTRLTVV.

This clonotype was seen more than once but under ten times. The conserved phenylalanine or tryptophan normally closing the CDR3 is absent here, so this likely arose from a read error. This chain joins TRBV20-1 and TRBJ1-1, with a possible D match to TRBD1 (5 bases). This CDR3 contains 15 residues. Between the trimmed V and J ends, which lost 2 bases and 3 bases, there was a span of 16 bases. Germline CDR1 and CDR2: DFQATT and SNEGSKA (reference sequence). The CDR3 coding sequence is TGCAGTGCTAGAACTTTCGGGCGGGGGGACACTGAAGCTTTCCTT. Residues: CSARTFGRGDTEAFL.

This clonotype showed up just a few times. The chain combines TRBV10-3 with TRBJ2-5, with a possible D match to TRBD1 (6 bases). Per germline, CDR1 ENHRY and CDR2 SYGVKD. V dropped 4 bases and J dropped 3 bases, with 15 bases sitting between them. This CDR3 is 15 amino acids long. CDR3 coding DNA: TGTGCCATCAGTGGGGGGCAGACCGTAGAAGAGACCCAGTACTTC. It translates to CAISGGQTVEETQYF.

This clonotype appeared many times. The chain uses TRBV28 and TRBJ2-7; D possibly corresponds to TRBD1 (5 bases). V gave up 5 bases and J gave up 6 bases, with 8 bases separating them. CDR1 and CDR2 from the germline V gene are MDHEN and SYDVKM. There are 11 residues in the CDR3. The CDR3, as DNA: TGTGCCAGCAGTAGCAGGGCCGAGCAGTACTTC. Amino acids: CASSSRAEQYF. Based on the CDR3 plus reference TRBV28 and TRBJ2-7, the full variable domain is DVKVTQSSRYLVKRTGEKVFLECVQDMDHENMFWYRQDPGLGLRLIYFSYDVKMKEKGDIPEGYSVSREKKERFSLILESASTNQTSMYLCASSSRAEQYFGPGTRLTVT.

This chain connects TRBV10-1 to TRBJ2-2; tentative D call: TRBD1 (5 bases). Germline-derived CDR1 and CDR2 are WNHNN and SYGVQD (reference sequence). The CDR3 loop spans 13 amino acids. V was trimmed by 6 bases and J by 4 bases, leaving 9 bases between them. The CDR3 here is CASRARGTGELFF. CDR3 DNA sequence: TGCGCCAGCAGGGCTAGGGGCACCGGGGAGCTGTTTTTT.

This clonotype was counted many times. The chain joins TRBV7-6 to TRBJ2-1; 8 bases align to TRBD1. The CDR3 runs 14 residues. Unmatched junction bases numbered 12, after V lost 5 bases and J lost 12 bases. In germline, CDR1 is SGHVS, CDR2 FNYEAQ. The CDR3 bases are TGTGCCAGCAGCACACAGACAGGGGCAGGTTTGCAGTTCTTC. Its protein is CASSTQTGAGLQFF.

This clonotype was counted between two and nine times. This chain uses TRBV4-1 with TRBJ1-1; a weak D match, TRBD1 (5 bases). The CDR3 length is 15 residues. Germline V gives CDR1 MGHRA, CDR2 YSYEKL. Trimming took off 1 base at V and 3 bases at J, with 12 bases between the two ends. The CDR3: CASSQGQGPYTEAFF. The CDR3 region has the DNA TGCGCCAGCAGCCAAGGGCAGGGACCTTACACTGAAGCTTTCTTT.

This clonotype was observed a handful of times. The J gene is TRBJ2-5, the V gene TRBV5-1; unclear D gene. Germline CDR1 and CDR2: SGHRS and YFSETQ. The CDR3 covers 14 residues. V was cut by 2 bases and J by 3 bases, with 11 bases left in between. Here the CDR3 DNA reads TGCGCCAGCAGCTTACTGGCCAACGAAGAGACCCAGTACTTC. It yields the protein CASSLLANEETQYF. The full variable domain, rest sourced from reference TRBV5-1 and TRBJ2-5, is KAGVTQTPRYLIKTRGQQVTLSCSPISGHRSVSWYQQTPGQGLQFLFEYFSETQRNKGNFPGRFSGRQFSNSRSEMNVSTLELGDSALYLCASSLLANEETQYFGPGTRLLVL.

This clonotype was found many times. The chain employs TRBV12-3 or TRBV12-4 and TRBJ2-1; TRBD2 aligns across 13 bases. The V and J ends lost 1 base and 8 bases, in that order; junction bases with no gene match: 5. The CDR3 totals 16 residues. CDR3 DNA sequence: TGTGCCAGCAGTTTAGGGACTAGCGGGAGTATCTATGAGCAGTTCTTC. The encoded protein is CASSLGTSGSIYEQFF.

The CDR3 reads CASSRPRGGSNTEAFF. In DNA form, the CDR3 reads TGTGCCAGCAGTCGCCCTAGGGGGGGGTCGAATACTGAAGCTTTCTTT. The rearrangement joins TRBV6-1 to TRBJ1-1; D is possibly TRBD1 (6 bases). The CDR3 length is 16 residues. Germline CDR1 MNHNS, CDR2 SASEGT. Between the trimmed V and J ends, which lost 5 bases and 5 bases, there was a span of 21 bases.

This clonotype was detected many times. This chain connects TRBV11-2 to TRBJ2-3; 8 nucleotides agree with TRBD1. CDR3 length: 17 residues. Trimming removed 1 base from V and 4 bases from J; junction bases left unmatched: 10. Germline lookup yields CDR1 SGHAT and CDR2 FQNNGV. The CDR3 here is CASSLGGGDRFADTQYF. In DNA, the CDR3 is TGTGCCAGCAGCTTAGGAGGCGGGGACAGGTTTGCAGATACGCAGTATTTT.

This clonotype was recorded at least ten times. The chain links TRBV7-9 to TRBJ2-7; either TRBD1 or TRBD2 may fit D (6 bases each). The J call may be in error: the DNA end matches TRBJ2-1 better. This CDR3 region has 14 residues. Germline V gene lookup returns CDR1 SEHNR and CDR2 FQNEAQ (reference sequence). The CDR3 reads CASSLRGDSYEQFF. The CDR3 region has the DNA TGTGCCAGCAGCTTAAGGGGGGACTCATACGAGCAGTTCTTC.

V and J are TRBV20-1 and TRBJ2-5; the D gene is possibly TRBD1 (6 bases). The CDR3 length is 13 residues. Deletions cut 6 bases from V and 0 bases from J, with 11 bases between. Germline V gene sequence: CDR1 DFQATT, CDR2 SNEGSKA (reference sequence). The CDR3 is CSATGTYQETQYF. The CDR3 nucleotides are TGCAGTGCCACCGGGACATACCAAGAGACCCAGTACTTC.

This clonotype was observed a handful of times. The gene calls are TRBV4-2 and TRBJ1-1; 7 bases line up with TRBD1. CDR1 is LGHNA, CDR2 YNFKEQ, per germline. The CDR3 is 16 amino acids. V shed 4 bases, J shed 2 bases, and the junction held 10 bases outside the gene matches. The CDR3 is CASSRGVGTANTEAFF. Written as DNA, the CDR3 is TGTGCCAGCAGCCGAGGAGTGGGGACAGCAAACACTGAAGCTTTCTTT.

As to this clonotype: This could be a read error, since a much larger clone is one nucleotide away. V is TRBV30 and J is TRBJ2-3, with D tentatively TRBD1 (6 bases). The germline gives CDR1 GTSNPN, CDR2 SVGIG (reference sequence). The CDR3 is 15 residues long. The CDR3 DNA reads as TGTGCCAGTGAATCGGAAACAGGGTTCACAGGTACGCAGTATTTT. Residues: CASESETGFTGTQYF.

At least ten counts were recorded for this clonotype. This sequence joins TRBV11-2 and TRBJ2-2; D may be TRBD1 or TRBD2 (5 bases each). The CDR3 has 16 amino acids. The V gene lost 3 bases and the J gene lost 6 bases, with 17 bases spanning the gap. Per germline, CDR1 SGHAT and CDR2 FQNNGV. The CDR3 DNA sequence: TGTGCCAGCAGCTTCGGGACGCCGCCTTTATCCGGGGAGCTGTTTTTT. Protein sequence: CASSFGTPPLSGELFF.